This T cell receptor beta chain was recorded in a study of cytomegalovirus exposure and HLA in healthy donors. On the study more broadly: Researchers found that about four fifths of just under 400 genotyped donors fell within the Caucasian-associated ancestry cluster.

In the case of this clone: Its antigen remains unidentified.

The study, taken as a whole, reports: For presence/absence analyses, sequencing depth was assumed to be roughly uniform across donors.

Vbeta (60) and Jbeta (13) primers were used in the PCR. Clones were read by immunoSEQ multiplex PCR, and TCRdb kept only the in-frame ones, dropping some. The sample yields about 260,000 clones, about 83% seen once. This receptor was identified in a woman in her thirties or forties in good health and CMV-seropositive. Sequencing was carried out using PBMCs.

CDR3 region: CASSSGVTNTGELFF. The CDR3 DNA reads as TGTGCCAGCAGCTCAGGGGTCACAAACACCGGGGAGCTGTTTTTT. The chain couples TRBV7-8 to TRBJ2-2; TRBD1 might be the D (6 bases). The CDR3 consists of 15 residues. The V gene lost 4 bases and the J gene lost 2 bases, with 11 bases spanning the gap. CDR1 is SGHVS and CDR2 is FQNEAQ in the germline V gene.